One and the same sample provided the 27 T cell receptor beta chains below, sequenced in a study of T-cell reconstitution after alpha-beta-depleted transplantation in children. Construction of the TCRbeta library involved unique molecular identifiers. TCRdb itself ran the PCR reads through MiXCR, one entry per CDR3 protein. This sample has 610,000 or so distinct CDR3 sequences, with 27% found just once. Sample: PBMCs, taken before TCRalphabeta/CD19-depleted stem cell transplant. The source is a boy less than two years old with Wiskott-Aldrich syndrome, due to receive a stem cell transplant.

Only a few counts were recorded for this clonotype. CDR3 nucleotides: TGTGCCAGCAGTTATCGGACCGACAATGAGCAGTTCTTC. Translation gives CASSYRTDNEQFF. J is TRBJ2-1 and V is TRBV6-5; D uncertain. The V end lost 3 bases, the J end lost 5 bases, and 8 bases lay between the germline ends. CDR3 length: 13 amino acids. Germline V gene sequence: CDR1 MNHEY, CDR2 SVGAGI.

This clonotype was observed a handful of times. The V gene is TRBV10-3, the J gene TRBJ2-1; D possibly corresponds to TRBD2 (6 bases). V lost 11 bases, J lost 9 bases, and 23 bases lay in between. The germline CDR1 and CDR2 sequences are ENHRY and SYGVKD. This CDR3 has 14 residues. The CDR3 loop reads CASSSQVPGSEQFF. CDR3 bases: TGTGCCTCCTCCTCCCAGGTCCCCGGGAGTGAGCAGTTCTTC.

This clonotype has more than one count but fewer than ten. V is TRBV5-1 and J is TRBJ2-3, with TRBD2 matching over 9 bases. Germline V lookup: CDR1 SGHRS, CDR2 YFSETQ. CDR3 length: 15 amino acids. Trimming took 3 bases from V and 8 from J; bases not matched to a gene: 10. Here the CDR3 reads CASSSSGTSSGTQYF. In DNA form, the CDR3 reads TGCGCCAGCAGCTCGAGTGGGACTAGCTCGGGTACGCAGTATTTT.

The V call is TRBV11-3, the J call TRBJ2-3; D call uncertain. V lost 2 bases, J lost 4 bases, and 4 bases lay in between. The CDR3 spans 12 residues. In germline, CDR1 is SGHNT, CDR2 YENEEA. CDR3 region: CASSLYADTQYF. Written as DNA, the CDR3 is TGTGCCAGCAGCTTATACGCAGATACGCAGTATTTT.

The rearrangement uses TRBV5-1 and TRBJ2-7; perhaps TRBD2 as D (6 bases). From germline, CDR1 is SGHRS and CDR2 YFSETQ. This CDR3 has 12 amino acids. The germline V and J ends were trimmed by 4 bases and 4 bases, with 9 bases remaining between them. For the CDR3, the DNA is TGCGCCAGCAGCGGAGGGAATTACGAGCAGTACTTC. Its translation: CASSGGNYEQYF.

The genes are TRBV20-1 and TRBJ2-1; possible D gene TRBD2, 5 bases. The CDR3 length is 15 residues. Between the trimmed V and J ends, which lost 4 bases and 7 bases, there was a span of 20 bases. Germline V CDR1 and CDR2: DFQATT, SNEGSKA (reference sequence). The CDR3 bases are TGCAGTGCTAATCCCATAGCGACCCGGGGTAATGAGCAGTTCTTC. This codes for CSANPIATRGNEQFF.

The table lists this clonotype with a few counts. The rearrangement joins TRBV10-3 to TRBJ2-2; 9 bases match TRBD2. Losses at the gene ends were 4 bases for V and 4 bases for J; bases not matched to a gene: 4. The CDR3 sequence is 15 residues long. Germline CDR1 reads ENHRY; CDR2 reads SYGVKD. The CDR3 loop is CAISGGLAPTGELFF. CDR3 coding DNA: TGTGCCATCAGTGGGGGACTAGCTCCCACCGGGGAGCTGTTTTTT.

In this sample, this clonotype turned up many times. The J gene is TRBJ2-1, the V gene TRBV3-1; 8 bases fit TRBD2. Germline V gene lookup returns CDR1 LGHDT and CDR2 YNNKEL (reference sequence). V was clipped by 3 bases and J by 3 bases; unmatched bases: 7. This CDR3 comprises 16 residues. The CDR3 here is CASSQGAGENYNEQFF. The CDR3 DNA follows: TGTGCCAGCAGCCAGGGAGCGGGAGAAAACTACAATGAGCAGTTCTTC.

This clonotype was observed a handful of times. The chain combines TRBV5-1 with TRBJ1-1, with a tentative D call TRBD1 (5 bases). Trimming removed 0 bases at V and 11 bases at J, with 14 bases between. The germline V gene has CDR1 SGHRS and CDR2 YFSETQ. The length of the CDR3 is 13 residues. The CDR3 is CASSLVTGERAFF. DNA of the CDR3: TGCGCCAGCAGCTTGGTCACAGGTGAAAGGGCTTTCTTT.

V gene TRBV24-1 combines with J gene TRBJ2-5; either TRBD1 or TRBD2 may supply D (6 bases each). The CDR3 is 17 amino acids. Trimming removed 4 bases at V and 2 bases at J, with 19 bases between. Germline V CDR1 and CDR2: KGHDR, SFDVKD. DNA for the CDR3: TGTGCCACCAGTGAAGGTTTGGGGGCGGGGAAACAAGAGACCCAGTACTTC. It is translated as CATSEGLGAGKQETQYF.

This clonotype was seen a handful of times. The chain employs TRBV20-1 and TRBJ2-3; the match to TRBD2 covers 14 bases. The J segment lost 2 bases and the V segment lost 3 bases, leaving 7 bases of the junction unmatched. CDR3 size: 17 residues. Germline loops: CDR1 DFQATT, CDR2 SNEGSKA (reference sequence). The CDR3 is CSASPGLAGGSTDTQYF. The CDR3 coding sequence is TGCAGTGCTAGCCCCGGACTAGCGGGAGGCTCCACAGATACGCAGTATTTT.

This clonotype has only a few counts. The CDR3 spells CASTLAGVTEAFF. In nucleotides, the CDR3 is TGTGCCAGCACACTGGCAGGGGTCACTGAAGCTTTCTTT. This rearrangement joins TRBV5-6 to TRBJ1-1; TRBD1 is a possible D gene (6 bases). Germline CDR1 and CDR2: SGHDT and YYEEEE. This CDR3 is 13 amino acids long. Trimming removed 6 bases at V and 4 bases at J, with 13 bases between.

The rearrangement uses TRBV20-1 and TRBJ2-1; 9 bases are shared with TRBD2. This CDR3 contains 15 residues. Trimming at V came to 3 bases and at J to 4 bases, leaving 7 bases not matched to a gene. Germline CDR1 and CDR2: DFQATT and SNEGSKA (reference sequence). Here the CDR3 reads CSAREVAGAYNEQFF. CDR3 nucleotides: TGCAGTGCTAGGGAAGTAGCGGGGGCTTACAATGAGCAGTTCTTC.

This clonotype was found a few times. The chain carries TRBV20-1 and TRBJ2-1, with TRBD2 identical over 8 bases. This CDR3 has 15 residues. V trimming: 0 bases; J trimming: 9 bases; junction bases outside the gene matches: 10. Germline V gene data show CDR1 as DFQATT and CDR2 as SNEGSKA (reference sequence). CDR3 amino acids: CSARDLLRGGAEQFF. The CDR3 nucleotides are TGCAGTGCTAGAGATCTACTCCGGGGGGGGGCTGAGCAGTTCTTC.

The V and J genes are TRBV20-1 and TRBJ2-5, with a weak D call TRBD1 (6 bases). Trimming took off 5 bases at V and 3 bases at J, with 16 bases between the two ends. The CDR3 is 14 amino acids. Germline CDR1 and CDR2: DFQATT and SNEGSKA (reference sequence). CDR3 nucleotide sequence: TGCAGTGCTTTCCCCACAGGGCCGAAAGAGACCCAGTACTTC. Its protein is CSAFPTGPKETQYF.

This chain connects TRBV3-1 to TRBJ2-2; the match to TRBD1 covers 8 bases. The CDR3 consists of 16 residues. Germline V CDR1 and CDR2: LGHDT, YNNKEL (reference sequence). V was clipped by 0 bases and J by 6 bases; unmatched bases: 6. The CDR3 sequence: CASSQEAGGLAGELFF. DNA of the CDR3: TGTGCCAGCAGCCAAGAAGCAGGGGGCCTGGCCGGGGAGCTGTTTTTT.

This clonotype was seen only a few times. The chain couples TRBV24-1 to TRBJ2-3; 9 nucleotides agree with TRBD1. This CDR3 is 19 amino acids long. Germline trimming cut 3 bases from V and 5 bases from J; bases unmatched to any gene: 17. CDR1 KGHDR and CDR2 SFDVKD come from the germline V gene. CDR3: CATSDTGMKQGASVDTQYF. CDR3 sequence (DNA): TGTGCCACCAGTGATACGGGGATGAAACAGGGGGCATCTGTAGATACGCAGTATTTT.

In DNA form, the CDR3 reads TGCGCCAGCAGCTTGTTTTTACCTAGCGGGAGGTCGTACGAGCAGTACTTC. This codes for CASSLFLPSGRSYEQYF. The chain has TRBV5-1 and TRBJ2-7, with 11 nucleotides matching TRBD2. The germline V gene has CDR1 SGHRS and CDR2 YFSETQ. J gave up 4 bases and V 1 base, and 10 bases lay outside the gene matches. CDR3 size: 17 residues.

There are many counts of this clonotype. The rearrangement links TRBV5-6 to TRBJ2-7, with D uncertain. V lost 4 bases to trimming and J lost 3 bases, with 11 bases between them. Germline assignment: CDR1 SGHDT and CDR2 YYEEEE. The CDR3 is 13 residues long. As DNA, the CDR3 is TGTGCCAGCAGCCTTGGACGGATCTACGAGCAGTACTTC. Its translation is CASSLGRIYEQYF.

The chain carries TRBV24-1 and TRBJ1-5; D uncertain. From germline, CDR1 is KGHDR and CDR2 SFDVKD. There are 14 residues in the CDR3. Trimming took off 5 bases at V and 2 bases at J, with 9 bases between the two ends. The CDR3 protein is CATSVAGRNQPQHF. DNA of the CDR3: TGTGCCACCAGTGTGGCAGGCCGCAATCAGCCCCAGCATTTT.

This clonotype was observed a handful of times. This chain joins TRBV19 and TRBJ2-1, with 14 positions matching TRBD2. Per the germline V gene, CDR1 is LNHDA and CDR2 is SQIVND (reference sequence). Germline trimming cut 4 bases from V and 0 bases from J; bases unmatched to any gene: 2. The length of the CDR3 is 17 residues. The CDR3 protein is CASSTGTSGSSYNEQFF. DNA for the CDR3: TGTGCCAGTAGTACGGGGACTAGCGGGAGCTCCTACAATGAGCAGTTCTTC.

This clonotype has just a few counts. CDR3 nucleotide sequence: TGTGCCAGCAGTCCAAGACTAGAGCAAGAGACCCAGTACTTC. Amino acids: CASSPRLEQETQYF. This chain connects TRBV12-3 or TRBV12-4 to TRBJ2-5; possible D gene TRBD2, 6 bases. The CDR3 runs 14 residues. V lost 5 bases and J 2 bases, leaving 12 bases between the germline ends.

This clonotype was counted a few times. The chain uses TRBV20-1 and TRBJ2-5, with 7 positions matching TRBD1. The CDR3 spans 13 residues. The trim removed 8 bases at V and 4 bases at J, leaving 10 bases unmatched. The germline V gene encodes CDR1 DFQATT and CDR2 SNEGSKA (reference sequence). This CDR3 reads CSPYEGAGETQYF. The CDR3 DNA reads TGCAGTCCTTATGAGGGGGCGGGAGAGACCCAGTACTTC.

This clonotype was seen a few times. The chain links TRBV4-2 to TRBJ1-1; D is ambiguous. The germline V and J ends were trimmed by 1 base and 6 bases, with 9 bases remaining between them. Germline V gives CDR1 LGHNA, CDR2 YNFKEQ. CDR3 length: 13 amino acids. The CDR3 loop reads CASSQVYLAEAFF. Here the CDR3 DNA reads TGTGCCAGCAGCCAAGTGTATTTGGCTGAAGCTTTCTTT.

This clonotype turned up a few times. The gene calls are TRBV12-3 or TRBV12-4 and TRBJ2-5; TRBD1 or TRBD2 may be the D gene (5 bases each). The CDR3 covers 16 residues. The V and J ends lost 3 bases and 4 bases respectively, with 18 bases between them. In DNA, the CDR3 is TGTGCCAGCAGTTTTTTCGGGGCAGAAGTTAGAGAGACCCAGTACTTC. Amino acid sequence: CASSFFGAEVRETQYF.

The chain carries TRBV7-2 and TRBJ2-1; D unclear. Germline V gene lookup returns CDR1 SGHTA and CDR2 FQGNSA. The CDR3 runs to 13 residues. V lost 3 bases and J lost 7, with 10 bases in between. The CDR3 loop is CASSFSDFNEQFF. The CDR3 coding sequence is TGTGCCAGCAGCTTTTCGGATTTTAATGAGCAGTTCTTC.

The rearrangement joins TRBV18 to TRBJ2-6; D is uncertain. This CDR3 has 15 residues. Trimming took off 0 bases at V and 2 bases at J, with 5 bases between the two ends. Germline CDR1 KGHSH, CDR2 LQKENI. In DNA form, the CDR3 reads TGTGCCAGCTCACCACCGTCAACTGGGGCCAACGTCCTGACTTTC. It yields the protein CASSPPSTGANVLTF.